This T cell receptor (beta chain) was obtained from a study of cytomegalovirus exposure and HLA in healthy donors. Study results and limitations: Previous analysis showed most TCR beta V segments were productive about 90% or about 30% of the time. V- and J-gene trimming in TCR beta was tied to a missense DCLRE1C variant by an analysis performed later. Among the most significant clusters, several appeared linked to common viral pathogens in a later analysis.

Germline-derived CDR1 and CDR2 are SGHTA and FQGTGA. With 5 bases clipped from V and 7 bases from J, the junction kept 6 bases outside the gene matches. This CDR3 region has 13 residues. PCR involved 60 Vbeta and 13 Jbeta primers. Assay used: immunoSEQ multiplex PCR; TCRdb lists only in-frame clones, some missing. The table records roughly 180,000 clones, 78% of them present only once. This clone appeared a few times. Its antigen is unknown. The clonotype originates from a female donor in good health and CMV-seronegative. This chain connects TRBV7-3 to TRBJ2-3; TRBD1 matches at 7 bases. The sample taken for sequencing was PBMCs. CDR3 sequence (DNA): TGTGCCAGCAGCCTCCAGGGACAGAATACGCAGTATTTT. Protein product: CASSLQGQNTQYF.